The T cell receptor (beta chain) described here comes from a study of early T cells in non-severe SARS-CoV-2 infection. Regarding the study as a whole: There was a bias toward anti-spike CD8 responses in VDJdb matching, which missed private and CD4 specificities.

Individual cDNA molecules carried attached unique molecular identifiers. TCRdb itself ran the 5' RACE reads through MiXCR, one entry per CDR3 protein. The profile shows about 110,000 distinct CDR3 sequences, 9% to 14% of them singletons. The sample holds a few counts of this clonotype. No antigen is known for it. The receptor was derived from an adult who was a healthcare worker with PCR-confirmed SARS-CoV-2 infection or an uninfected control (not recorded which). Sequencing input: whole blood.

In nucleotides, the CDR3 is TGCAGCGCCGTGGTCACTGAAGCTTTCTTT. As protein: CSAVVTEAFF. The chain employs TRBV29-1 and TRBJ1-1; no firm D call. V was pared by 7 bases and J by 4 bases, with 7 bases between. The CDR3 runs to 10 residues. Germline V CDR1 and CDR2: SQVTM, ANQGSEA.